These 31 T cell receptor beta chains originate from one sample sequenced in a study of CD8+CD57+ T cells in acquired aplastic anemia (dated by TCRdb to 2016 to 2019). The sequencer was an Illumina HiSeq 2000. Profiling of TCR beta VDJ combinations and CDR3 sequences used genomic DNA as the template. TCRdb reworked the public reads: Q25 trimming with fastp, MiXCR clone assembly, productive beta chains retained. Entries are consolidated by CDR3 protein sequence, retaining the most common genes and DNA. The sample has about 200,000 distinct CDR3 sequences on record, approximately 60% of them singletons. The top ten clonotypes cover around 60% of the sample. Patients chosen for sequencing had shown expansion of CD8+CD57+ cells by flow cytometry. Material for sequencing was sorted CD4+, CD8+, or CD8+CD57+ T cells (not recorded which) from PBMCs. The source of these receptors is a human donor with aplastic anemia.

The J gene is TRBJ2-7, the V gene TRBV20-1; 8 bases align to TRBD1. Germline CDR1 DFQATT, CDR2 SNEGSKA (reference sequence). V lost 4 bases and J lost 3; bases outside the gene matches: 11. CDR3 length: 15 residues. In DNA form, the CDR3 reads TGCAGTGCTACGTATAACAGGGGGAATCGCTACGAGCAGTACTTC. It translates to CSATYNRGNRYEQYF.

This clonotype was counted a few times. CDR3: CASSPSHEQFF. DNA for the CDR3: TGTGCCAGCAGTCCTAGCCATGAGCAGTTCTTC. The gene calls are TRBV12-3 or TRBV12-4 and TRBJ2-1; D possibly corresponds to TRBD2 (5 bases). The CDR3 contains 11 residues. Trimming removed 5 bases from V and 8 bases from J, with 7 bases in between.

About this clonotype itself: At one end the junction does not follow the germline gene, possibly because of a read error. The rearrangement links TRBV20-1 to TRBJ2-5; maybe TRBD1 (6 bases). This CDR3 spans 12 amino acids. Germline V gene lookup returns CDR1 DFQATT and CDR2 SNEGSKA (reference sequence). CDR3 DNA sequence: TGCAGTGCTAGCGCAGGGGTTGAGACCCAGTGCTTC. Protein: CSASAGVETQCF.

The J gene is TRBJ2-4, the V gene TRBV24-1; 9 nucleotides align to TRBD1. V lost 5 bases, J lost 5 bases, and 3 bases stayed unmatched. Germline CDR1 reads KGHDR; CDR2 reads SFDVKD. The CDR3 spans 14 residues. CDR3 sequence: CATSGWDRENIQYF. The CDR3 DNA follows: TGTGCCACCAGTGGGTGGGACAGGGAAAACATTCAGTACTTC.

The chain is built from TRBV7-8 and TRBJ1-5; D unclear. This CDR3 spans 15 amino acids. Germline CDR1 reads SGHVS; CDR2 reads FQNEAQ. V was trimmed by 0 bases and J by 0 bases, leaving 6 bases between them. The CDR3: CASSLASFSNQPQHF. Here the CDR3 DNA reads TGTGCCAGCAGCTTAGCGTCTTTTAGCAATCAGCCCCAGCATTTT.

This clonotype was found a few times. The chain has TRBV29-1 and TRBJ1-2; TRBD1 might be the D (6 bases). CDR3 length: 12 residues. The germline gives CDR1 SQVTM, CDR2 ANQGSEA. Trimming shortened V by 5 bases and J by 8 bases, and 15 bases separated the two germline ends. CDR3 sequence reads: CSVQNRALGYTF. The CDR3 bases are TGCAGCGTTCAGAACAGGGCACTAGGCTACACCTTC.

The J gene is TRBJ1-2, the V gene TRBV7-8, with a tentative D call TRBD1 (6 bases). V was pared by 1 base and J by 9 bases, with 12 bases between. CDR1 and CDR2 (germline): SGHVS, FQNEAQ. The CDR3 has 13 amino acids. CDR3 DNA sequence: TGTGCCAGCAGCTTAGGCGGGGGCCGGAGCTACACCTTC. Residues: CASSLGGGRSYTF.

The rearrangement joins TRBV20-1 to TRBJ2-7, with D perhaps TRBD2 (5 bases). V was pared by 7 bases and J by 6 bases, with 13 bases between. CDR1 DFQATT and CDR2 SNEGSKA come from the germline V gene (reference sequence). The CDR3 has 11 amino acids. CDR3 sequence: CSGVSRGEQYF. Here the CDR3 DNA reads TGCAGTGGGGTGTCCCGGGGCGAGCAGTACTTC.

The rearrangement links TRBV5-1 to TRBJ2-2, with 9 bases fitting TRBD2. Germline CDR1 SGHRS, CDR2 YFSETQ. The CDR3 consists of 17 residues. J gave up 0 bases and V 3 bases, and 6 bases lay outside the gene matches. CDR3 protein: CASSSLAGVANTGELFF. The DNA for the CDR3 is TGCGCCAGCAGCTCATTAGCGGGGGTCGCGAACACCGGGGAGCTGTTTTTT.

This clonotype was seen a handful of times. V usage is TRBV20-1 and J usage is TRBJ1-6, with TRBD1 matching over 7 bases. J was trimmed by 6 bases and V by 2 bases; bases with no gene match: 4. The germline V gene has CDR1 DFQATT and CDR2 SNEGSKA (reference sequence). The CDR3 has 14 residues. CDR3 sequence (DNA): TGCAGTGCTAGAAAGGCAGGGGGTAATTCACCCCTCCACTTT. It translates to CSARKAGGNSPLHF.

In this sample, this clonotype turned up once. One end of the junction fails to match germline, which may point to a read error. The rearrangement links TRBV7-7 to TRBJ2-1; D is uncertain. CDR3 length equals 14 residues. Germline lookup yields CDR1 SSHAT and CDR2 FNYEAQ (reference sequence). CDR3 amino acids: CASSLLRTSNEQFF. In DNA, the CDR3 is TGTGCTAGCAGCTTACTCCGCACGTCCAATGAGCAGTTCTTC.

The genes are TRBV2 and TRBJ2-5; D is tentatively TRBD1 or TRBD2 (5 bases each). Trimming left V 3 bases short and J 7 bases short, with 9 bases between. The germline V gene encodes CDR1 SNHLY and CDR2 FYNNEI. This CDR3 is 12 amino acids long. CDR3 sequence reads: CASSDMRGTQYF. CDR3 bases: TGTGCCAGCAGTGATATGAGGGGGACCCAGTACTTC.

With regard to this clonotype: Relative to the germline gene, one junction end is altered; a read error may explain this. The V gene is TRBV7-2, the J gene TRBJ2-7, with D possibly matching TRBD1 (5 bases). This CDR3 comprises 14 residues. Germline loops: CDR1 SGHTA, CDR2 FQGNSA. The CDR3 loop reads CASTLVSGTYEQYF. Here the CDR3 DNA reads TGTGCCAGCACCTTAGTGTCAGGGACCTACGAGCAGTACTTC.

This clonotype was detected ten times or more. The V and J genes are TRBV6-6 and TRBJ1-1; D might be TRBD1 (6 bases). V dropped 6 bases and J dropped 3 bases, with 11 bases sitting between them. Germline CDR1 is MNHNY and CDR2 is SVGAGI (reference sequence). This CDR3 has 13 residues. DNA of the CDR3: TGTGCCAGCAGCGCCACAGGGTACACTGAAGCTTTCTTT. Translating it yields CASSATGYTEAFF.

This clonotype showed up just a few times. The chain has TRBV7-9 and TRBJ1-1; D gene uncertain. This CDR3 spans 11 amino acids. The germline V gene has CDR1 SEHNR and CDR2 FQNEAQ (reference sequence). V lost 0 bases and J lost 5, with 1 base in between. In nucleotides, the CDR3 is TGTGCCAGCAGCTTAGCTACTGAAGCTTTCTTT. It translates to CASSLATEAFF. Full variable domain (missing parts from reference TRBV7-9 and TRBJ1-1): DTGVSQNPRHKITKRGQNVTFRCDPISEHNRLYWYRQTLGQGPEFLTYFQNEAQLEKSRLLSDRFSAERPKGSFSTLEIQRTEQGDSAMYLCASSLATEAFFGQGTRLTVV.

In this sample, this clonotype turned up a few times. The chain combines TRBV20-1 with TRBJ2-7, with 7 bases fitting TRBD1. V shed 6 bases, J shed 7 bases, and the junction held 12 bases outside the gene matches. Looked up from germline, CDR1 is DFQATT and CDR2 is SNEGSKA (reference sequence). CDR3 size: 13 residues. CDR3 amino acids: CSARTRGQGEQYF. The CDR3 region has the DNA TGCAGTGCCCGGACGAGGGGGCAAGGGGAGCAGTACTTC.

The rearrangement joins TRBV7-9 to TRBJ2-3; 11 nucleotides line up with TRBD2. CDR1 and CDR2 from the germline V gene are SEHNR and FQNEAQ (reference sequence). The CDR3 covers 17 residues. J lost 6 bases, V lost 0 bases, and 8 bases had no gene match. The CDR3 coding sequence is TGTGCCAGCAGCTTAGCGGCTAGCGGGGGGCCTTCGGATACGCAGTATTTT. Its translation: CASSLAASGGPSDTQYF.

There are a few counts of this clonotype. The chain carries TRBV19 and TRBJ1-5; 9 nucleotides match TRBD1. The CDR3 has 14 amino acids. V trimming: 11 bases; J trimming: 1 base; junction bases outside the gene matches: 6. The germline gives CDR1 LNHDA, CDR2 SQIVND (reference sequence). The DNA of the CDR3 is TGTGCCGTCGACAGGGGGATGAGCAATCAGCCCCAGCATTTT. This codes for CAVDRGMSNQPQHF.

The chain has TRBV2 and TRBJ1-3; D might be TRBD1 (5 bases). This CDR3 comprises 15 residues. The germline V and J ends were trimmed by 7 bases and 2 bases, with 15 bases remaining between them. Germline V lookup: CDR1 SNHLY, CDR2 FYNNEI. The CDR3 sequence is CASKGSPSTGNTIYF. The CDR3 region has the DNA TGTGCCAGCAAGGGGAGCCCATCCACTGGAAACACCATATATTTT. Combining the CDR3 with reference TRBV2 and TRBJ1-3 gives the whole variable domain EPEVTQTPSHQVTQMGQEVILRCVPISNHLYFYWYRQILGQKVEFLVSFYNNEISEKSEIFDDQFSVERPDGSNFTLKIRSTKLEDSAMYFCASKGSPSTGNTIYFGEGSWLTVV.

The CDR3 is CAISGDGNYGYTF. CDR3 sequence (DNA): TGTGCCATCAGTGGGGACGGAAACTATGGCTACACCTTC. The chain combines TRBV10-3 with TRBJ1-2; tentative D call: TRBD1 (5 bases). Germline V gene lookup returns CDR1 ENHRY and CDR2 SYGVKD. The CDR3 totals 13 residues. Trimming took off 4 bases at V and 2 bases at J, with 8 bases between the two ends.

This clonotype was observed a few times. This chain links TRBV7-8 with TRBJ2-3; 9 bases line up with TRBD1. V shed 1 base and J 6 bases; nucleotides not matched to a gene: 8. This CDR3 contains 16 residues. Germline V gene lookup returns CDR1 SGHVS and CDR2 FQNEAQ. CDR3 sequence (DNA): TGTGCCAGCAGCTTAGGGGACAGGGAAATTCCCGATACGCAGTATTTT. It translates to CASSLGDREIPDTQYF.

This clonotype appeared once. The J gene is TRBJ2-2, the V gene TRBV7-9, with no clear D. This CDR3 is 14 amino acids long. Trimming removed 1 base from V and 0 bases from J, with 3 bases in between. Germline V gene lookup returns CDR1 SEHNR and CDR2 FQNEAQ (reference sequence). The CDR3 loop is CASSLETNTGELFF. CDR3 nucleotide sequence: TGTGCCAGCAGCTTAGAAACGAACACCGGGGAGCTGTTTTTT.

V and J are TRBV19 and TRBJ1-5, with 9 bases aligning to TRBD1. V was pared by 1 base and J by 0 bases, with 10 bases of the junction left unmatched. CDR3 size: 19 residues. The germline CDR1 and CDR2 sequences are LNHDA and SQIVND (reference sequence). This CDR3 reads CASSIGQGVASDSNQPQHF. DNA of the CDR3: TGTGCCAGTAGTATAGGACAGGGGGTCGCGTCCGATAGCAATCAGCCCCAGCATTTT.

On this clonotype: With a much larger clone just one base away, this may be a read error. The chain joins TRBV20-1 to TRBJ2-5, with TRBD1 identical over 9 bases. Germline CDR1 is DFQATT and CDR2 is SNEGSKA (reference sequence). J lost 4 bases, V lost 6 bases, and 12 bases had no gene match. This CDR3 region has 15 residues. The chain's CDR3 is CSACDRDRVGETQYF. DNA for the CDR3: TGCAGTGCCTGCGACCGGGACAGGGTGGGAGAGACCCAGTACTTC.

The chain has TRBV2 and TRBJ2-7, with TRBD2 matching 12 bases. The germline gives CDR1 SNHLY, CDR2 FYNNEI. The J segment lost 6 bases and the V segment lost 6 bases, leaving 9 bases of the junction unmatched. The CDR3 consists of 15 residues. The CDR3 loop is CASRRLAGERSEQYF. In DNA, the CDR3 is TGTGCCAGCAGACGACTAGCGGGAGAACGGAGCGAGCAGTACTTC.

This clonotype was detected only once. This rearrangement joins TRBV5-4 to TRBJ2-1, with 9 bases fitting TRBD2. The CDR3 sequence is 16 residues long. Per the germline V gene, CDR1 is SGHNT and CDR2 is YYREEE (reference sequence). The trim removed 1 base at V and 6 bases at J, leaving 8 bases unmatched. In DNA, the CDR3 is TGTGCCAGCAGCTTGAAGGTTCTAGCGGGGAGCAATGAGCAGTTCTTC. Its protein is CASSLKVLAGSNEQFF.

This clonotype appeared a few times. This sequence joins TRBV20-1 and TRBJ2-7, with D unclear. Between the trimmed V and J ends, which lost 2 bases and 3 bases, there was a span of 14 bases. The CDR3 consists of 14 residues. Germline-derived CDR1 and CDR2 are DFQATT and SNEGSKA (reference sequence). CDR3 coding DNA: TGCAGTGCTAGACCCCCTGGGCGAGGCTACGAGCAGTACTTC. Translation: CSARPPGRGYEQYF.

The chain links TRBV7-8 to TRBJ2-1; D is perhaps TRBD1 or TRBD2 (5 bases each). CDR3 length equals 14 residues. Per the germline V gene, CDR1 is SGHVS and CDR2 is FQNEAQ. V dropped 3 bases and J dropped 0 bases, with 6 bases sitting between them. CDR3 nucleotide sequence: TGTGCCAGCAGCTTGGGGGTCTCCTACAATGAGCAGTTCTTC. It is translated as CASSLGVSYNEQFF.

This clonotype was seen only once. The chain employs TRBV20-1 and TRBJ2-2, with 10 bases matching TRBD1. This CDR3 contains 14 residues. The V gene's germline CDR1 is DFQATT and CDR2 SNEGSKA (reference sequence). V gave up 5 bases and J gave up 4 bases; unmatched junction bases: 4. The CDR3 loop reads CSADRGRSTGELFF. The CDR3, as DNA: TGCAGTGCTGACAGGGGGCGGTCCACCGGGGAGCTGTTTTTT.

On this clonotype itself: This may stem from a read error, because a much larger clone lies one nucleotide away. The chain couples TRBV11-2 to TRBJ2-1; D could derive from TRBD1 or TRBD2 (6 bases each). V gave up 5 bases and J gave up 4 bases, with 15 bases separating them. The germline CDR1 and CDR2 sequences are SGHAT and FQNNGV. The CDR3 has 15 residues. CDR3 protein: CASSLLGAGYNEQFF. CDR3 DNA: TGTGCCAGCAGCCTTTTGGGGGCGGGATACAATGAGCAGTTCTTC.

This chain uses TRBV20-1 with TRBJ2-3; possible D gene TRBD2, 5 bases. The length of the CDR3 is 14 residues. Germline CDR1 DFQATT, CDR2 SNEGSKA (reference sequence). Deletions cut 1 base from V and 4 bases from J, with 12 bases between. This CDR3 is CSARGGLAADTQYF. The CDR3 nucleotides read TGCAGTGCTAGAGGCGGTCTAGCAGCAGATACGCAGTATTTT.